This T cell receptor (beta chain) was sequenced for a study of OX40 agonist ivuxolimab in advanced cancers. Study as a whole: Patients in the trial were receiving intravenous ivuxolimab every 2 weeks, at doses of 0.01 to 10 mg/kg. Head and neck, renal cell, melanoma or hepatocellular carcinoma were the cancers that dose-escalation patients had.

With autoimmune disease history or systemic immunosuppression, patients were excluded. Method: immunoSEQ multiplex PCR; TCRdb's copy keeps in-frame clones and lacks some. The repertoire holds about 64,000 clones, with approximately 85% as singletons. Trimming removed 7 bases at V and 0 bases at J, with 11 bases between. Germline V gene sequence: CDR1 SQVTM, CDR2 ANQGSEA. The CDR3 length is 13 residues. J is TRBJ2-3 and V is TRBV29-1; D perhaps matches TRBD2 (5 bases). The sequencing here drew on CD4+ or CD8+ T cells sorted from blood, taken in a trial of the OX40 agonist ivuxolimab. The sequence was collected from an adult with an advanced solid tumor such as melanoma, head and neck, liver or kidney cancer. CDR3 loop: CSAIASSTDTQYF. CDR3 in DNA: TGCAGCGCAATAGCGTCTAGCACAGATACGCAGTATTTT.